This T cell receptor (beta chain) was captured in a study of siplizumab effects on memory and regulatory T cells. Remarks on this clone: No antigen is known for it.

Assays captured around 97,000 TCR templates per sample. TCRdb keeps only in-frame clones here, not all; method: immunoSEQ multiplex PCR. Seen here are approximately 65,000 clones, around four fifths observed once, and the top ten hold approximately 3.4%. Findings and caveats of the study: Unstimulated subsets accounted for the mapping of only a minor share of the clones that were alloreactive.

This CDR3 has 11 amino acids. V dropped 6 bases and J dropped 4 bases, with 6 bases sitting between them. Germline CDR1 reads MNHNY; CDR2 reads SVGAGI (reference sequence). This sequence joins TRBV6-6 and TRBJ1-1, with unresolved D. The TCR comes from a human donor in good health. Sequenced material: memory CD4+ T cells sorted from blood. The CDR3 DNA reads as TGTGCCAGCAGGGCTTTCACTGAAGCTTTCTTT. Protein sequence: CASRAFTEAFF.